The clone carrying this T cell receptor beta chain was counted ten times or more. As yet, its antigen is unknown. The data stem from a study of T cells after yellow fever vaccination. CDR1 is SGHRS, CDR2 YFSETQ, per germline. This CDR3 is 14 amino acids long. After removal of 3 bases from V and 7 bases from J, the junction contained 5 bases not matched to a gene. TCRdb used MiXCR to reprocess the 5' RACE reads, holding one entry per CDR3 protein. The sample contains some 110,000 distinct CDR3 sequences, 7.4% of which appear only once. Overall study findings and caveats: There was a small share of clonotypes that showed up in both the CD4 and CD8 compartments.

The TCR comes from a man in his late teens or twenties who received the YFV17D yellow fever vaccine. The chain employs TRBV5-1 and TRBJ2-4; TRBD1 agrees at 9 bases. Sequencing was performed on CD4+ T cells sorted from PBMCs, taken approximately 11 days after the first yellow fever vaccination. The CDR3 DNA is TGCGCCAGCAGCTGGACAGGGGAGGGGAACATTCAGTACTTC. The encoded protein is CASSWTGEGNIQYF.